This T cell receptor (beta chain) is from a study of blood T cell repertoires in COVID-19. V gave up 5 bases and J gave up 6 bases; unmatched junction bases: 10. The CDR3 extends over 15 amino acids. CDR1 and CDR2 from the germline V gene are MNHEY and SMNVEV (reference sequence). This clone was seen only once. Method: immunoSEQ multiplex PCR; TCRdb's copy keeps in-frame clones and lacks some. The sample yields roughly 170,000 clones, about 85% seen once. This TCR came from a man in his fifties or sixties with acute or convalescent COVID-19. This sequence joins TRBV27 and TRBJ1-1; 9 bases align to TRBD1. The material sequenced was peripheral blood. As DNA, the CDR3 is TGTGCCAGCAGTCCACCCCGGGACAGGGAGGCTGAAGCTTTCTTT. It codes for CASSPPRDREAEAFF.